Listed below are T cell receptor beta chains from one sample, sequenced in a study of T cell responses to AZD1222 COVID-19 vaccine. This table comes from immunoSEQ multiplex PCR, and its TCRdb copy is limited to in-frame clones, with some not included. The repertoire holds more than 95,000 clones, with 89% as singletons. This specimen was peripheral blood, taken on day 0 of AZD1222 vaccination. These receptors were taken from an adult in good health. Each CDR3 is given with its conserved first and last residue. D genes are given only for firm matches. Rows may omit the clone size; those that give it use once, few, many or a size class.

size: .; J: TRBJ2-2; D: TRBD1; V: TRBV15; CDR3: CATSALVTGGLGGELFF; DNA: TGTGCCACCAGCGCCCTTGTAACAGGGGGCTTGGGCGGGGAGCTGTTTTTT
size: .; J: TRBJ2-2; D: .; V: TRBV2; CDR3: CASSEGRDTGELFF; DNA: TGTGCCAGCAGTGAAGGACGTGACACCGGGGAGCTGTTTTTT
size: .; J: TRBJ1-3; D: .; V: TRBV2; CDR3: CASRRGAGNTIYF; DNA: TGTGCCAGCAGAAGGGGAGCCGGAAACACCATATATTTT
size: .; J: TRBJ1-1; D: .; V: TRBV6-1; CDR3: CASSELYSTSEAFF; DNA: TGTGCCAGCAGTGAATTATACAGCACCTCTGAAGCTTTCTTT
size: .; J: TRBJ2-3; D: .; V: TRBV19; CDR3: CASSPPRGTDTQYF; DNA: TGTGCCAGTAGTCCACCCAGGGGCACAGATACGCAGTATTTT
size: .; J: TRBJ1-5; D: .; V: TRBV7-8; CDR3: CASSLSGMGDSNQPQHF; DNA: TGTGCCAGCAGCTTATCAGGGATGGGTGATAGCAATCAGCCCCAGCATTTT
size: .; J: TRBJ2-1; D: TRBD1; V: TRBV27; CDR3: CASSVDRGRRGSYNEQFF; DNA: TGTGCCAGCAGCGTGGACAGGGGGCGCCGGGGCTCCTACAATGAGCAGTTCTTC
size: few; J: TRBJ2-7; D: TRBD2; V: TRBV5-6; CDR3: CASSLRLAVSYEQYF; DNA: TGTGCCAGCAGCTTACGACTAGCTGTCTCCTACGAGCAGTACTTC
size: few; J: TRBJ1-3; D: .; V: TRBV6-5; CDR3: CASSYDSGNTIYF; DNA: TGTGCCAGCAGTTATGACTCTGGAAACACCATATATTTT
size: .; J: TRBJ1-2; D: .; V: TRBV29-1; CDR3: CSVEDRFYGYTF; DNA: TGCAGCGTTGAAGATCGGTTCTATGGCTACACCTTC
size: .; J: TRBJ1-1; D: .; V: TRBV7-2; CDR3: CASSLGKLNTEAFF; DNA: TGTGCCAGCAGCTTGGGCAAATTGAACACTGAAGCTTTCTTT
size: .; J: TRBJ2-5; D: TRBD1; V: TRBV2; CDR3: CASREAGTGRQEAQYF; DNA: TGTGCCAGCAGGGAGGCCGGGACAGGGCGCCAAGAGGCCCAGTACTTC
size: .; J: TRBJ1-2; D: .; V: TRBV5-1; CDR3: CASSLVQGTLSGYTF; DNA: TGCGCCAGCAGCTTGGTGCAGGGAACTCTTTCCGGCTACACCTTC
size: .; J: TRBJ1-2; D: .; V: TRBV6-5; CDR3: CASSYGAGNYNYGYTF; DNA: TGTGCCAGCAGTTACGGGGCAGGGAACTATAACTATGGCTACACCTTC
size: .; J: TRBJ2-7; D: .; V: TRBV7-9; CDR3: CASSAGPYEQYF; DNA: TGTGCCAGCAGCGCGGGCCCCTACGAGCAGTACTTC
size: .; J: TRBJ2-5; D: TRBD1; V: TRBV7-9; CDR3: CASSRGRSRETQYF; DNA: TGTGCCAGCTCAAGGGGGCGAAGTCGAGAGACCCAGTACTTC
size: few; J: TRBJ2-2; D: .; V: TRBV7-9; CDR3: CASSNRETGELFF; DNA: TGTGCCAGCAGCAATAGGGAAACCGGGGAGCTGTTTTTT
size: .; J: TRBJ1-1; D: .; V: TRBV21-1; CDR3: CASSKGGRVRGTEAFF; DNA: TGTGCCAGCAGCAAAGGGGGGAGGGTAAGGGGCACTGAAGCTTTCTTT
size: .; J: TRBJ2-7; D: TRBD1; V: TRBV5-1; CDR3: CASSRWTGSNEQYF; DNA: TGCGCCAGCAGCCGGTGGACAGGGAGTAACGAGCAGTACTTC
size: few; J: TRBJ1-1; D: TRBD1; V: TRBV6-5; CDR3: CASRWTGGLSEAFF; DNA: TGTGCCAGCAGGTGGACAGGAGGGTTGTCTGAAGCTTTCTTT
size: .; J: TRBJ1-1; D: .; V: TRBV7-8; CDR3: CASSLDHSAEAFF; DNA: TGTGCCAGCAGCTTAGACCATTCGGCTGAAGCTTTCTTT
size: .; J: TRBJ1-5; D: TRBD1; V: TRBV4-1; CDR3: CASSLHDREDQPQHF; DNA: TGCGCCAGCAGCCTACACGACAGGGAGGATCAGCCCCAGCATTTT
size: .; J: TRBJ1-2; D: .; V: TRBV5-1; CDR3: CASSLAGRGGYTF; DNA: TGCGCCAGCAGCTTGGCCGGGAGGGGTGGCTACACCTTC
size: .; J: TRBJ1-1; D: TRBD1; V: TRBV6-5; CDR3: CASSSTGVAEAFF; DNA: TGTGCCAGCAGTTCGACAGGGGTGGCTGAAGCTTTCTTT
size: .; J: TRBJ1-5; D: .; V: TRBV6-1; CDR3: CASSEAEEVKPQHF; DNA: TGTGCCAGCAGTGAAGCGGAGGAGGTGAAGCCCCAGCATTTT
size: .; J: TRBJ2-7; D: .; V: TRBV28; CDR3: CASRPSGGNYEQYF; DNA: TGTGCCAGCAGACCTAGTGGGGGGAACTACGAGCAGTACTTC
size: .; J: TRBJ1-1; D: .; V: TRBV25-1; CDR3: CASSWATYTEAFF; DNA: TGTGCCAGCAGCTGGGCAACATACACTGAAGCTTTCTTT
size: .; J: TRBJ1-1; D: TRBD1; V: TRBV19; CDR3: CASSIDTGQMNTEAFF; DNA: TGTGCCAGTAGTATAGACACGGGACAGATGAACACTGAAGCTTTCTTT
size: .; J: TRBJ1-2; D: .; V: TRBV4-1; CDR3: CASSQDRGGFFGYTF; DNA: TGCGCCAGCAGCCAAGATAGGGGGGGGTTTTTTGGCTACACCTTC
size: .; J: TRBJ2-3; D: TRBD1; V: TRBV11-2; CDR3: CASSFTGADTQYF; DNA: TGTGCCAGCAGCTTTACAGGGGCTGATACGCAGTATTTT
size: .; J: TRBJ2-5; D: .; V: TRBV5-1; CDR3: CASSLGNTGNQETQYF; DNA: TGCGCCAGCAGCTTGGGGAATACAGGGAATCAAGAGACCCAGTACTTC
size: .; J: TRBJ1-1; D: .; V: TRBV19; CDR3: CASSISLDTEAFF; DNA: TGTGCCAGTAGTATAAGTCTTGACACTGAAGCTTTCTTT
size: once; J: TRBJ2-7; D: .; V: TRBV7-6; CDR3: CASSPPWPGSSYEQYF; DNA: TGTGCCAGCAGCCCCCCGTGGCCGGGCTCTTCCTACGAGCAGTACTTC
size: .; J: TRBJ2-7; D: TRBD1; V: TRBV18; CDR3: CASSPQGGGYEQYF; DNA: TGTGCCAGCTCACCACAAGGGGGCGGCTACGAGCAGTACTTC
size: .; J: TRBJ2-7; D: TRBD1; V: TRBV5-1; CDR3: CASSETGLPYEQYF; DNA: TGCGCCAGCAGCGAGACAGGGCTCCCCTACGAGCAGTACTTC
size: .; J: TRBJ2-6; D: .; V: TRBV7-3; CDR3: CASSLVGVDLSGANVLTF; DNA: TGTGCCAGCAGCTTAGTAGGGGTAGATCTTTCTGGGGCCAACGTCCTGACTTTC
size: .; J: TRBJ1-1; D: .; V: TRBV7-3; CDR3: CASSSQGNTEAFF; DNA: TGTGCCAGCAGCTCCCAGGGGAACACTGAAGCTTTCTTT
size: .; J: TRBJ2-1; D: TRBD1; V: TRBV7-8; CDR3: CASSIRDRTGEQFF; DNA: TGTGCCAGCAGCATCCGGGACAGAACTGGGGAGCAGTTCTTC
size: .; J: TRBJ1-3; D: .; V: TRBV13; CDR3: CASSFKPHGDSGNTIYF; DNA: TGTGCCAGCAGCTTCAAGCCCCACGGAGACTCTGGAAACACCATATATTTT
size: once; J: TRBJ1-5; D: .; V: TRBV5-6; CDR3: CASSLWGWSNQPQHF; DNA: TGTGCCAGCAGCTTGTGGGGTTGGAGCAATCAGCCCCAGCATTTT
size: .; J: TRBJ1-2; D: .; V: TRBV14; CDR3: CASSQHLSYGYTF; DNA: TGTGCCAGCAGCCAACACCTTAGCTATGGCTACACCTTC
size: .; J: TRBJ1-2; D: .; V: TRBV5-6; CDR3: CASSRGDGYTF; DNA: TGTGCCAGCAGCAGAGGGGACGGCTACACCTTC
size: .; J: TRBJ1-2; D: TRBD1; V: TRBV4-2; CDR3: CASSQSYRGRFNYGYTF; DNA: TGTGCCAGCAGCCAGTCCTACAGGGGGCGGTTTAACTATGGCTACACCTTC
size: .; J: TRBJ2-3; D: TRBD1; V: TRBV19; CDR3: CASTYSGGSLGDTQYF; DNA: TGTGCCAGTACCTATTCAGGGGGCTCTCTCGGAGATACGCAGTATTTT
size: .; J: TRBJ1-4; D: TRBD1; V: TRBV9; CDR3: CASSVFGGDSLSEKLFF; DNA: TGTGCCAGCAGCGTATTTGGGGGGGACAGTCTATCTGAAAAACTGTTTTTT